This T cell receptor (beta chain) originates from a study of T cells in Graves' hyperthyroidism and ophthalmopathy. Study-level results: Most clonotypes that expanded in the thyroid above 0.001 also showed up in blood. Model output signaled ophthalmopathy a median 6.5 months ahead of onset.

Orbital computed tomography and thyroid ultrasound, together with serum TRAb and thyroxine and clinical symptoms, were used for diagnoses. This clonotype was seen repeatedly, ten times or more. No antigen is known for it. Authors of the study amplified TCR beta CDR3 regions from RNA transcripts. The primer set for the first-round RT-PCR of the TCR CDR3 was HTBI. TCRdb analysed the multiplex PCR reads with MiXCR anew, one entry per CDR3 protein. The repertoire includes approximately 520,000 distinct CDR3 sequences, about 20% of them detected once, and about 30% sits in the top ten. J gave up 4 bases and V 2 bases, and 5 bases lay outside the gene matches. The CDR3 extends over 15 amino acids. Germline CDR1 reads MNHEY; CDR2 reads SMNVEV (reference sequence).

V usage is TRBV27 and J usage is TRBJ1-2; 9 bases agree with TRBD1. This clonotype was obtained from a man in his late teens or twenties with Graves' hyperthyroidism. Sequencing input: blood. CDR3 sequence (DNA): TGTGCCAGCAGTTTACTTACAGGGGGCCGCTATGGCTACACCTTC. Its translation: CASSLLTGGRYGYTF.